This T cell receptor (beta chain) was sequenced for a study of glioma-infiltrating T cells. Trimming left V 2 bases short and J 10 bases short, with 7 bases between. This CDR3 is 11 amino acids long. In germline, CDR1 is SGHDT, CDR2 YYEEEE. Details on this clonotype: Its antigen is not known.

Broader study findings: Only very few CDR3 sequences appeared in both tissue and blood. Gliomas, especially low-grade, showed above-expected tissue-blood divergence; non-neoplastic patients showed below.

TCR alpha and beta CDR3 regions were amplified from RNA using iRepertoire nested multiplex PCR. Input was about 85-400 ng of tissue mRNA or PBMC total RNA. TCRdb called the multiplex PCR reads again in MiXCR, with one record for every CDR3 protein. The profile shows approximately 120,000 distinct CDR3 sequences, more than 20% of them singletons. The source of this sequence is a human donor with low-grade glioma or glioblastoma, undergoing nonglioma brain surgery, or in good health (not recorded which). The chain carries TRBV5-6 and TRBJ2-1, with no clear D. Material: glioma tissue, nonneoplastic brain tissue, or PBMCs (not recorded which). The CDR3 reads CASSFRREQFF. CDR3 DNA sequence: TGTGCCAGCAGCTTCCGTAGGGAGCAGTTCTTC.